This T cell receptor beta chain originates from a study of graft-versus-host responses after intestinal transplantation. The wider study: Isolated intestinal, liver-intestinal, or multivisceral transplants were what recipients had. Every recipient underwent anti-thymocyte globulin induction, then tacrolimus and steroids for three to four years.

Here immunoSEQ multiplex PCR was the method, and the copy in TCRdb shows in-frame clones only, minus some. The sample has over 80,000 clones, roughly 89% seen once. Regarding this clone: Antigen unknown.

The CDR3 covers 15 residues. The trim removed 3 bases at V and 1 base at J, leaving 4 bases unmatched. From germline, CDR1 is SGHTA and CDR2 FQGNSA. Findings and limits, study-wide: Across patients carrying graft-donor T cell macrochimerism, allografts held high graft-versus-host to host-versus-graft clonal ratios. The recipient marrow held GvH clones, and some of them showed up first in ileum or blood.

The V and J genes are TRBV7-2 and TRBJ2-7, with 9 bases that match TRBD1. The specimen was unstimulated CD4+ T cells sorted from spleen or lymph node cells, collected before transplant. The TCR sequence derives from a human donor who was the organ donor for an intestinal transplant. The CDR3 bases are TGTGCCAGCAGCTTGACCGGGACAGGGTCCTACGAGCAGTACTTC. This sequence encodes CASSLTGTGSYEQYF.